A selection of T cell receptor beta chains follows, all from one sample in a study of tumor-infiltrating lymphocytes in oesophageal squamous cell carcinoma. Each CDR3 protein gets one entry after TCRdb re-called the PCR reads with MiXCR. Seen here are some 20,000 distinct CDR3 sequences, over 40% observed once, and the top ten hold roughly a tenth. The specimen was normal esophageal tissue next to the tumor. Every receptor here comes from a male donor with esophageal squamous cell carcinoma. Both conserved end residues are trimmed from each CDR3. The order of the fields is D gene, V gene, clone size, CDR3 protein. A D gene is named only where the DNA matches it firmly. A clone size is listed for some rows: how often the clone was seen (once, few, many), or a class if it is expanded.

TRBD1	TRBV6-6	NA	ASSYSGTGNNEQF
NA	TRBV27	NA	ASSLNPYNEQY
NA	TRBV7-6	NA	DSSLAFSTGGTQY
NA	TRBV19	many	ASSISGPTDAY
NA	TRBV7-3	NA	ASSRVGANPRETQF
NA	TRBV13	few	ASSYPGRRSLGEQY
TRBD1	TRBV4-1	few	ASSLRQGYETQY
NA	TRBV27	NA	ASSLLGSQY
TRBD1	TRBV28	NA	ASGGTAPYGYT
TRBD2	TRBV19	many	ASRLTRLAGNTGELF
TRBD1	TRBV6-6	medium-sized	ASSYFGQDNEQF
NA	TRBV28	medium-sized	ASQGRNTDTQY
NA	TRBV9	NA	ASSGVAPTIY
NA	TRBV6-1	NA	ASKPVGENNEQF
NA	TRBV7-6	NA	ASSPKQNSIYNEQF
NA	TRBV19	NA	ASTSYNEQF
TRBD2	TRBV6-1	few	ASSEAAGGGYEQY
NA	TRBV24-1	many	ATGDYQETQY
TRBD1	TRBV28	NA	ASSPSTGSQPQH
NA	TRBV7-3	many	ASSLRETPYNEQF
NA	TRBV7-8	medium-sized	ASSLMGRFTDTQY
NA	TRBV6-6	medium-sized	ASSYSGSPLH
TRBD2	TRBV7-2	NA	ASSWTSGASYEQY
NA	TRBV11-2	many	ASSLRYGGNSPLH
NA	TRBV7-6	many	ASSSGSGQGPYEQY
NA	TRBV7-2	NA	ASSFQGSNEKLF
NA	TRBV6-2/TRBV6-3	NA	ASSYVETQY
NA	TRBV27	many	ASSYRGNNSPLH
NA	TRBV28	once	ASSPPTENIQY